These 10 T cell receptor beta chains were sequenced from one sample in a study of blood T cell repertoires in COVID-19. Only in-frame clones appear in the TCRdb table, and some are missing; sequencing was by immunoSEQ multiplex PCR. The sample has 300,000 to 500,000 clones; roughly 87% are singletons. Specimen: PBMCs or T cells enriched from blood (not recorded which). The source of these receptors is a woman aged 40 to 49 with acute COVID-19.

This chain connects TRBV5-5 to TRBJ2-7; D not resolved. Trimming left V 2 bases short and J 4 bases short, with 10 bases between. Germline CDR1 and CDR2: SGHKS and YYEKEE (reference sequence). This CDR3 region has 13 residues. CDR3 protein: CASSFDWSYEQYF. The CDR3, as DNA: TGTGCCAGCAGCTTTGATTGGAGTTACGAGCAGTACTTC. Full variable domain (rest looked up from reference TRBV5-5 and TRBJ2-7): DAGVTQSPTHLIKTRGQQVTLRCSPISGHKSVSWYQQVLGQGPQFIFQYYEKEERGRGNFPDRFSARQFPNYSSELNVNALLLGDSALYLCASSFDWSYEQYFGPGTRLTVT.

The chain employs TRBV5-1 and TRBJ1-1, with D perhaps TRBD1 (5 bases). CDR3 length: 17 residues. The V end lost 0 bases, the J end lost 0 bases, and 15 bases lay between the germline ends. CDR1 SGHRS and CDR2 YFSETQ come from the germline V gene. CDR3 region: CASSLADSSRMNTEAFF. In DNA, the CDR3 is TGCGCCAGCAGCTTGGCCGACAGCAGCAGAATGAACACTGAAGCTTTCTTT.

The chain joins TRBV5-4 to TRBJ2-3, with a tentative D call TRBD1 (6 bases). The CDR3 consists of 17 residues. Between the trimmed V and J ends, which lost 0 bases and 3 bases, there was a span of 17 bases. Looked up from germline, CDR1 is SGHNT and CDR2 is YYREEE (reference sequence). The CDR3 DNA is TGTGCCAGCAGCTTGGAGGTCACAGGGCTGGTAACAGATACGCAGTATTTT. As protein: CASSLEVTGLVTDTQYF.

The CDR3 DNA reads TGTGCCAGCAGCTTAGACCGGGCAGGGTCAAGGGAGACCCAGTACTTC. Protein product: CASSLDRAGSRETQYF. V usage is TRBV7-8 and J usage is TRBJ2-5; D is possibly TRBD1 (5 bases). CDR1 and CDR2 (germline): SGHVS, FQNEAQ. Trimming shortened V by 1 base and J by 5 bases, and 17 bases separated the two germline ends. This CDR3 has 16 amino acids.

The genes are TRBV6-5 and TRBJ1-1; no reliable D call. From germline, CDR1 is MNHEY and CDR2 SVGAGI. V lost 7 bases, J lost 3 bases, and 12 bases lay in between. The CDR3 length is 13 residues. CDR3 coding DNA: TGTGCCAGCATATTAGCGGAGGACACTGAAGCTTTCTTT. Protein sequence: CASILAEDTEAFF.

Comment on this clone: The same CDR3 can be traced to other DNA sequences in this sample. The V call is TRBV12-3 or TRBV12-4, the J call TRBJ1-2, with unresolved D. The ends were cut back, 3 bases at V and 1 base at J, with 6 bases in the middle. The CDR3 contains 13 residues. CDR3 sequence reads: CASSFRDNYGYTF. The CDR3 DNA reads TGTGCCAGCAGTTTTCGGGATAACTATGGCTACACCTTC.

The J gene is TRBJ2-6, the V gene TRBV15; maybe TRBD1 (5 bases). CDR3 length: 16 amino acids. Germline-derived CDR1 and CDR2 are LNHNV and YYDKDF (reference sequence). V was pared by 5 bases and J by 3 bases, with 14 bases between. In nucleotides, the CDR3 is TGTGCCACCAGCTCATCCTCAGGGCATGGGGCCAACGTCCTGACTTTC. Encoded protein: CATSSSSGHGANVLTF.

V gene TRBV19 combines with J gene TRBJ1-2; TRBD1 agrees at 7 bases. The germline V gene has CDR1 LNHDA and CDR2 SQIVND (reference sequence). V was clipped by 5 bases and J by 1 base; unmatched bases: 10. The CDR3 is 16 residues long. The CDR3 nucleotides read TGTGCCAGTAGTGTCACGACAGGGTCTTTTAACTATGGCTACACCTTC. This encodes CASSVTTGSFNYGYTF.

CDR3 DNA: TGTGCCAGCAGGCGGACAGGGGAACGAGAAAAACTGTTTTTT. Its translation is CASRRTGEREKLFF. The chain has TRBV27 and TRBJ1-4, with 9 nucleotides matching TRBD1. CDR1 and CDR2 (germline): MNHEY, SMNVEV (reference sequence). V was pared by 6 bases and J by 8 bases, with 7 bases of the junction left unmatched. This CDR3 spans 14 amino acids.

The CDR3 DNA reads TGCAGTGCTAGTGGGACTAGCGGGGGGAACATGGGAGATACGCAGTATTTT. It translates to CSASGTSGGNMGDTQYF. The gene calls are TRBV20-1 and TRBJ2-3, with 15 bases that match TRBD2. The germline gives CDR1 DFQATT, CDR2 SNEGSKA (reference sequence). The length of the CDR3 is 17 residues. V gave up 3 bases and J gave up 5 bases; unmatched junction bases: 9.